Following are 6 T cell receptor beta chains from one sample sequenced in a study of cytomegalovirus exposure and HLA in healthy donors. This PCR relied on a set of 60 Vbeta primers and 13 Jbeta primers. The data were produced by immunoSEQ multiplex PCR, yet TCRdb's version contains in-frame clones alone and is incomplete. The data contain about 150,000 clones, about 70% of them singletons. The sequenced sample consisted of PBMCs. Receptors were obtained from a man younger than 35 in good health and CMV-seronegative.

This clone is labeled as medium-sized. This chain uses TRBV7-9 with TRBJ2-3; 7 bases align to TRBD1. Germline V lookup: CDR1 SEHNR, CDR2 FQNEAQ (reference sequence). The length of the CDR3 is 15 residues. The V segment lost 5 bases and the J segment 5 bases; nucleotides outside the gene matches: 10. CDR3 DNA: TGTGCCAGCAGCAACCGGGACAGTGAGGGAGATACGCAGTATTTT. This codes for CASSNRDSEGDTQYF.

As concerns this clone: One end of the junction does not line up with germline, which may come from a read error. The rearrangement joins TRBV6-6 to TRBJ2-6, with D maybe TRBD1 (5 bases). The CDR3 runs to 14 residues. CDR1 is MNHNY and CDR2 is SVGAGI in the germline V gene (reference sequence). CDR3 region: CASSLGSGANGLTF. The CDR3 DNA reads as TGTGCCAGCAGTCTGGGTTCTGGGGCCAACGGCCTGACTTTC.

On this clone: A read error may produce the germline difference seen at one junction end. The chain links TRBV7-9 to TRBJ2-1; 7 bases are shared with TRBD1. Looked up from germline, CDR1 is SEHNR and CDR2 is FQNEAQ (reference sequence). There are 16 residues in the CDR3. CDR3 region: CSSSLRQGSPSNEQFF. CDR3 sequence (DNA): TGTTCCAGCAGCTTACGACAGGGTTCCCCTTCCAATGAGCAGTTCTTC.

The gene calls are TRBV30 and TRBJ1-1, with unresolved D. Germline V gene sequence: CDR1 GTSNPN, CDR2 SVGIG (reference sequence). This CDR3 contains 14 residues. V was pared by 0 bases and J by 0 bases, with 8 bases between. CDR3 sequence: CAWSVAVMNTEAFF. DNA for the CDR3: TGTGCCTGGAGTGTGGCAGTCATGAACACTGAAGCTTTCTTT.

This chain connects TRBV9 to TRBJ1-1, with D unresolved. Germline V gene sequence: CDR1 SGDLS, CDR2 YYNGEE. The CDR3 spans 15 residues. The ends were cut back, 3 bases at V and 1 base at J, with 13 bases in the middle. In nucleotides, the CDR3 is TGTGCCAGCAGCGCCGTCACACAAAGGAACACTGAAGCTTTCTTT. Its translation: CASSAVTQRNTEAFF.

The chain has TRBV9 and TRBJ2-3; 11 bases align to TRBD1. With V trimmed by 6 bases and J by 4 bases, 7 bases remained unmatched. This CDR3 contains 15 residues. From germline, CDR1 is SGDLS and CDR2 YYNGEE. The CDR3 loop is CASNKWDRGADTQYF. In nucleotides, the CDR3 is TGTGCCAGCAACAAGTGGGACAGGGGGGCAGATACGCAGTATTTT.